This paragraph reports one T cell receptor beta chain. The study drew participants aged about 18 to 89 years from some 24 US areas. The data are from a study of blood T cell repertoires in COVID-19. As for the study in general: Spain, Italy and the United States supplied samples that represented acute and convalescent COVID-19.

Under the authors' procedure: Estimates of nucleated cell counts were drawn from the amplification of reference gene primers. Sequencing was performed with immunoSEQ multiplex PCR; in TCRdb, only in-frame clones are kept and a portion is missing. V and J calls and clone size follow that table, whereas D and trimming were derived from the DNA. The table lists 140,000 to 150,000 clones, just under 85% of them singletons, with around 6.5% in the top ten. This CDR3 spans 14 amino acids. The junction had 8 bases not matched to a gene; V was cut back by 6 bases and J by 4 bases. CDR1 is MGHDK and CDR2 is SYGVNS in the germline V gene.

The clonotype comes from a woman in her 40s who had recovered from COVID-19. This chain connects TRBV25-1 to TRBJ1-1, with 7 bases that match TRBD1. The sample was PBMCs or T cells enriched from blood (not recorded which). DNA for the CDR3: TGTGCCAGCAGAATGGGCGCAGGGGGCACTGAAGCTTTCTTT. This sequence encodes CASRMGAGGTEAFF.